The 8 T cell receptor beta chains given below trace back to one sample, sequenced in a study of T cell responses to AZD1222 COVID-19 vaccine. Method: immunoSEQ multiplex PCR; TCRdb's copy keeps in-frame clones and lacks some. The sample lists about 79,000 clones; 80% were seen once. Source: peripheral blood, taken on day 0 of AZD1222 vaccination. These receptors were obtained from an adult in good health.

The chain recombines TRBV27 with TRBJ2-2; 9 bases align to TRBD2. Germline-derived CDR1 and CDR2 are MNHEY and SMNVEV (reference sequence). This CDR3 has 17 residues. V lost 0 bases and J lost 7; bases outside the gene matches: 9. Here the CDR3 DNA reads TGTGCCAGCAGTTTATCTTTGGCGGGGGGGCTTATCGGGGAGCTGTTTTTT. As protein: CASSLSLAGGLIGELFF.

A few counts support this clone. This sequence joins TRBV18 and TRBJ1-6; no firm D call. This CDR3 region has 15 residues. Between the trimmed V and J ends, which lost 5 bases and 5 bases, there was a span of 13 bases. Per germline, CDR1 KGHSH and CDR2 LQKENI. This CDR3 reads CASSTDPPHNSPLHF. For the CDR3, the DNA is TGTGCCAGCTCAACAGACCCTCCCCATAATTCACCCCTCCACTTT.

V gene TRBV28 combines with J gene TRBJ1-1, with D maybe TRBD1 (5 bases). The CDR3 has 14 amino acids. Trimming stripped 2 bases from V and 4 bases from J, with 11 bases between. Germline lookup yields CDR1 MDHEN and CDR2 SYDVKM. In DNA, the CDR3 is TGTGCCAGCAGTTTAGTTTTTAGGGGCACTGAAGCTTTCTTT. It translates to CASSLVFRGTEAFF.

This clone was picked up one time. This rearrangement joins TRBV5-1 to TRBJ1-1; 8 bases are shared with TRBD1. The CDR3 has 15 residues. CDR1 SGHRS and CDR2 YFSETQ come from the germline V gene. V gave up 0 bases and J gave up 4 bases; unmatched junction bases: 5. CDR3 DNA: TGCGCCAGCAGCTTGGACGGACAGGGTGGCACTGAAGCTTTCTTT. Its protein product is CASSLDGQGGTEAFF.

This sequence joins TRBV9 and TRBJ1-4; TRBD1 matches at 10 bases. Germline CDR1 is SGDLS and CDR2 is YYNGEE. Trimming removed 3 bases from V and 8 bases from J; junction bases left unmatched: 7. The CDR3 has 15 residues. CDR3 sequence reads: CASSATGTGDEKLFF. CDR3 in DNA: TGTGCCAGCAGCGCTACCGGGACAGGGGACGAAAAACTGTTTTTT.

In DNA form, the CDR3 reads TGTGCCTGGAGTAGCACCCGGGACAGGGCTTACGAGCAGTACTTC. Translation: CAWSSTRDRAYEQYF. The rearrangement links TRBV30 to TRBJ2-7, with 9 bases fitting TRBD1. The CDR3 is 15 residues long. Losses at the gene ends were 2 bases for V and 4 bases for J; bases not matched to a gene: 9. Germline V gene sequence: CDR1 GTSNPN, CDR2 SVGIG (reference sequence).

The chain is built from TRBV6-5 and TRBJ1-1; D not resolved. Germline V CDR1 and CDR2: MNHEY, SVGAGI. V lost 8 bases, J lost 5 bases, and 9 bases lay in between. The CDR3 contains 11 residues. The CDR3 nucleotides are TGTGCCAGCTCCCAGAGGACTGAAGCTTTCTTT. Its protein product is CASSQRTEAFF.

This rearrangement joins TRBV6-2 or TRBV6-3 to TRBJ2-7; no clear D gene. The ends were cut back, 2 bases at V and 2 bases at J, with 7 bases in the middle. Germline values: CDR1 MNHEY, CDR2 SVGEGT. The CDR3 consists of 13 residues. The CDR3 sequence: CASSYGVTYEQYF. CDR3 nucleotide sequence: TGTGCCAGCAGTTACGGGGTTACCTACGAGCAGTACTTC.